This TCR beta chain is drawn from a study of blood T cell repertoires in COVID-19. Study information: Two negative PCRs, clearance, or symptom resolution characterized the recovered Cohort 3 donors. Donors in the United States, Italy and Spain gave samples during acute or convalescent COVID-19.

This study enrolled people aged 18 to 89 from around 26 US geographic areas. This CDR3 is built from 16 residues. The ends were cut back, 5 bases at V and 0 bases at J, with 17 bases in the middle. CDR1 is SGHDT and CDR2 is YYEEEE in the germline V gene. How the authors handled the data: Estimates of nucleated cell counts were drawn from the amplification of reference gene primers. Produced via immunoSEQ multiplex PCR; TCRdb's table is partial and in-frame only. D and trimming were read from the DNA, whereas the V and J calls and clone size are those reported in that table. Of hundreds of thousands of clones listed, about 90% were seen once; the top ten hold 3% to 3.5%.

The clonotype comes from a woman aged 45-65 years in a cohort exposed to, infected with or recovered from COVID-19 (not recorded which). Sequenced material: PBMCs or T cells enriched from blood (not recorded which). The chain has TRBV5-6 and TRBJ2-5, with D possibly being TRBD1 (6 bases). The CDR3 here is CASSFTGTQDQETQYF. The DNA of the CDR3 is TGTGCCAGCAGTTTTACAGGGACACAGGACCAAGAGACCCAGTACTTC.